These T cell receptor beta chains were read from a single sample in a study of T cell responses to AZD1222 COVID-19 vaccine. Measured with immunoSEQ multiplex PCR; TCRdb has only the in-frame clones, and not every one. The sample lists some 99,000 clones, approximately 86% seen once, with roughly 13% in the top ten. The source material was peripheral blood, sampled on day 0 of MenACWY control vaccination. These receptors were obtained from an adult in good health. CDR3s include the opening cysteine and the closing phenylalanine or tryptophan. D genes are given only for firm matches. A clone size is listed for some rows: how often the clone was seen (once, few, many), or a class if it is expanded.

TRBJ2-7 | - | - | TRBV25-1 | TGTGCCAGCAGTGACCTTGGGGGGACCAGGTCCTACGAGCAGTACTTC | CASSDLGGTRSYEQYF
TRBJ2-7 | - | - | TRBV9 | TGTGCCAGCAGCGTAGGGGACGGACCGGCCTACGAGCAGTACTTC | CASSVGDGPAYEQYF
TRBJ1-1 | - | once | TRBV7-2 | TGTGCCAGCAGCCGCAAAGTTGGGAACACTGAAGCTTTCTTT | CASSRKVGNTEAFF
TRBJ1-2 | - | - | TRBV4-2 | TGTGCCAGCAGCCAAGGGAGGTACTATGGCTACACCTTC | CASSQGRYYGYTF
TRBJ2-6 | TRBD1 | - | TRBV10-3 | TGTGCCATCAGTGAGTTACGGACAGGGGCTGGGGCCAACGTCCTGACTTTC | CAISELRTGAGANVLTF
TRBJ2-7 | TRBD1 | - | TRBV6-5 | TGTGCCAGCAGTTACTCCGGGACAGGGGCCTCCGAGCAGTACTTC | CASSYSGTGASEQYF
TRBJ2-1 | TRBD2 | - | TRBV11-2 | TGTGCCAGCAGCCCCGAATTGGAGCGGGGGGGCCTCTACAATGAGCAGTTCTTC | CASSPELERGGLYNEQFF
TRBJ1-3 | - | - | TRBV7-2 | TGTGCCAGCAGCTTACTGGGTCTGGGAAACACCATATATTTT | CASSLLGLGNTIYF
TRBJ1-5 | - | - | TRBV24-1 | TGTGCCACCAGTGATACCCGGGCAGGGAATCAGCCCCAGCATTTT | CATSDTRAGNQPQHF
TRBJ1-2 | - | - | TRBV2 | TGTGCCAGGACGTGGAACTATGGCTACACCTTC | CARTWNYGYTF
TRBJ2-7 | TRBD1 | - | TRBV5-8 | TGTGCCAGCAGACGGGGACAGGGGGGATCCTACGAGCAGTACTTC | CASRRGQGGSYEQYF
TRBJ2-1 | - | - | TRBV12-3/TRBV12-4 | TGTGCCAGCAGTTTAAAGCTAGTTAACCAGTTCTTC | CASSLKLVNQFF
TRBJ2-5 | - | - | TRBV6-2/TRBV6-3 | TGTGCCAGCAGTACGGACCCTCCCGAGACCCAGTACTTC | CASSTDPPETQYF
TRBJ1-5 | TRBD1 | - | TRBV3-1/TRBV3-2 | TGTGCCAGCAGCCAAGGGGACAGGGAAAATCAGCCCCAGCATTTT | CASSQGDRENQPQHF
TRBJ1-5 | TRBD1 | once | TRBV30 | TGTGCCTGGAGTCAAGCCCCGGGACAGGCATTAGCGTCCCAGCATTTT | CAWSQAPGQALASQHF
TRBJ2-2 | TRBD2 | once | TRBV9 | TGTGCCAGCAGCGTAGTCCCAGCGGGAGGACCCGGGGAGCTGTTTTTT | CASSVVPAGGPGELFF
TRBJ2-7 | - | - | TRBV12-3/TRBV12-4 | TGTGCCAGCAGTTTACATTCCTTCGAGCAGTACTTC | CASSLHSFEQYF
TRBJ2-7 | - | - | TRBV5-1 | TGCGCCAGCAGCTTGGGAGTTACAGGAACTCACGAGCAGTACTTC | CASSLGVTGTHEQYF
TRBJ2-3 | - | - | TRBV5-8 | TGTGCCAGCAGTAGGGCGGGCACAGATACGCAGTATTTT | CASSRAGTDTQYF
TRBJ2-7 | TRBD1 | - | TRBV29-1 | TGCAGCGGGGGACAGGACTCCTACGAGCAGTACTTC | CSGGQDSYEQYF
TRBJ2-3 | - | - | TRBV5-1 | TGCGCCAGCAGCTTGTCGGCAGATACGCAGTATTTT | CASSLSADTQYF
TRBJ2-1 | - | - | TRBV9 | TGTGCCAGCAGCGTTTATCTTGCAGGGTACAATGAGCAGTTCTTC | CASSVYLAGYNEQFF
TRBJ2-7 | - | - | TRBV6-5 | TGTGCCAGCAGGACAGGCCTACTCCTCTACGAGCAGTACTTC | CASRTGLLLYEQYF
TRBJ1-2 | - | - | TRBV3-1/TRBV3-2 | TGTGCCAGCAGCCAAGATCTGAACAGTCTGTATGGCTACACCTTC | CASSQDLNSLYGYTF
TRBJ1-2 | - | - | TRBV4-1 | TGCGCCAGCAGCCAAGTTCTGGGGGACCTCATAGGGGGCTACACCTTC | CASSQVLGDLIGGYTF
TRBJ1-6 | - | - | TRBV19 | TGTGCCAGTAGTATGGGGGCCCGCAACCACTCACCCCTCCACTTT | CASSMGARNHSPLHF
TRBJ2-1 | TRBD2 | - | TRBV10-3 | TGTGCCATCAGTCGGACTAGCGGGAGGGCCACCGGAAATGAGCAGTTCTTC | CAISRTSGRATGNEQFF
TRBJ2-7 | TRBD1 | - | TRBV5-1 | TGCGCCAGCAGCCCGACAGGGTCAGGGGACGAGCAGTACTTC | CASSPTGSGDEQYF
TRBJ1-5 | - | - | TRBV7-9 | TGTGCCAGCAGCTACCAGGGGCTCAATCAGCCCCAGCATTTT | CASSYQGLNQPQHF
TRBJ2-3 | TRBD1 | few | TRBV3-1/TRBV3-2 | TGTGCCAGCAGCCCGGACAGGGCCGATACGCAGTATTTT | CASSPDRADTQYF
TRBJ1-4 | TRBD1 | - | TRBV28 | TGTGCCAGCAGTTTTGGGACAGCTAGAACTAATGAAAAACTGTTTTTT | CASSFGTARTNEKLFF
TRBJ2-7 | TRBD1 | - | TRBV6-5 | TGTGCCAGTATAGACAGACAGGGGGCTGACGAGCAGTACTTC | CASIDRQGADEQYF
TRBJ2-3 | - | once | TRBV5-1 | TGCGCCAGCAGCCCTCTCGGACAGCGCACAGATACGCAGTATTTT | CASSPLGQRTDTQYF
TRBJ2-5 | TRBD1 | once | TRBV28 | TGTGCCAGCAGTTTGACAGGGGGCAGGGAAGAGACCCAGTACTTC | CASSLTGGREETQYF
TRBJ2-1 | - | - | TRBV7-7 | TGTGCTAGCAGCACGGGACGCGCCCCGTCTAATGAGCAGTTCTTC | CASSTGRAPSNEQFF
TRBJ2-5 | - | - | TRBV20-1 | TGCAGTGCTAGTGTGCGCAGGAGTCTTGTAGAGACCCAGTACTTC | CSASVRRSLVETQYF
TRBJ1-1 | - | - | TRBV27 | TGTGCCAGCAGTACCGACCGGGTTCGGAACACTGAAGCTTTCTTT | CASSTDRVRNTEAFF